These T cell receptor beta chains were read from a single sample in a study of blood T cell repertoires in COVID-19. TCRdb keeps only in-frame clones here, not all; method: immunoSEQ multiplex PCR. The repertoire has about 54,000 clones, approximately 80% of them found once; the top ten carry 5.5% to 6%. The specimen sequenced was peripheral blood. The receptors here all came from a human donor in a cohort sampled during active or convalescent COVID-19. CDR3s include the opening cysteine and the closing phenylalanine or tryptophan. Each record gives: J gene, D gene, V gene, clone size, CDR3 protein, CDR3 DNA. D genes are given only for firm matches. The listing skips clone size in some rows; elsewhere it reads once, few, many or a size class.

j_call: TRBJ1-4
d_call: TRBD1
v_call: TRBV6-1
clone_size: NA
cdr3_aa: CASSERRQGARKLFF
cdr3_nt: TGTGCCAGCAGTGAACGGCGGCAGGGGGCTCGGAAACTGTTTTTT

j_call: TRBJ1-6
d_call: TRBD1
v_call: TRBV9
clone_size: NA
cdr3_aa: CASSGPTTGGAPNSPLHF
cdr3_nt: TGTGCCAGCAGCGGCCCAACTACAGGGGGCGCCCCCAATTCACCCCTCCACTTT

j_call: TRBJ1-1
d_call: NA
v_call: TRBV5-1
clone_size: NA
cdr3_aa: CASSLGFEVRGVTEAFF
cdr3_nt: TGCGCCAGCAGCTTGGGGTTTGAGGTTAGGGGCGTCACTGAAGCTTTCTTT

j_call: TRBJ2-3
d_call: NA
v_call: TRBV7-2
clone_size: NA
cdr3_aa: CASARLTSTDTQYF
cdr3_nt: TGTGCCAGCGCACGACTGACTAGCACAGATACGCAGTATTTT

j_call: TRBJ1-2
d_call: NA
v_call: TRBV3-1/TRBV3-2
clone_size: once
cdr3_aa: CASEGPYGYTF
cdr3_nt: TGTGCCAGCGAGGGTCCCTATGGCTACACCTTC

j_call: TRBJ2-5
d_call: NA
v_call: TRBV29-1
clone_size: NA
cdr3_aa: CSVRGFQETQYF
cdr3_nt: TGCAGCGTTAGGGGATTCCAAGAGACCCAGTACTTC

j_call: TRBJ2-3
d_call: TRBD1
v_call: TRBV9
clone_size: NA
cdr3_aa: CASSVATTTGMPGQGPEAQYF
cdr3_nt: TGTGCCAGCAGCGTAGCTACGACGACCGGTATGCCCGGACAGGGCCCTGAGGCGCAGTATTTT

j_call: TRBJ2-5
d_call: NA
v_call: TRBV19
clone_size: NA
cdr3_aa: CASSAYRGNQETQYF
cdr3_nt: TGTGCCAGTAGTGCTTATAGGGGGAACCAAGAGACCCAGTACTTC

j_call: TRBJ2-3
d_call: NA
v_call: TRBV28
clone_size: NA
cdr3_aa: CASSFDSEHPDTQYF
cdr3_nt: TGTGCCAGCAGTTTCGACAGCGAGCACCCAGATACGCAGTATTTT

j_call: TRBJ2-3
d_call: TRBD2
v_call: TRBV5-1
clone_size: NA
cdr3_aa: CASSSGLMTSGGTDTQYF
cdr3_nt: TGCGCCAGCAGCTCCGGACTTATGACTAGCGGGGGCACAGATACGCAGTATTTT

j_call: TRBJ2-3
d_call: TRBD2
v_call: TRBV19
clone_size: NA
cdr3_aa: CASSRISGGTDTQYF
cdr3_nt: TGTGCCAGTAGTAGGATTAGCGGGGGAACAGATACGCAGTATTTT

j_call: TRBJ1-3
d_call: TRBD1
v_call: TRBV7-9
clone_size: NA
cdr3_aa: CASSHGTAGNTIYF
cdr3_nt: TGTGCCAGCAGTCACGGGACAGCCGGAAACACCATATATTTT

j_call: TRBJ1-1
d_call: NA
v_call: TRBV12-5
clone_size: few
cdr3_aa: CASGLRGGESDEAFF
cdr3_nt: TGTGCTAGTGGTTTAAGGGGGGGGGAATCGGATGAAGCTTTCTTT

j_call: TRBJ1-3
d_call: NA
v_call: TRBV7-8
clone_size: once
cdr3_aa: CASSPFSGNTIYF
cdr3_nt: TGTGCCAGCAGCCCCTTTTCTGGAAACACCATATATTTT

j_call: TRBJ1-1
d_call: TRBD1
v_call: TRBV9
clone_size: NA
cdr3_aa: CASSARQGTEAFF
cdr3_nt: TGTGCCAGCTCCGCCCGACAGGGGACTGAAGCTTTCTTT

j_call: TRBJ1-3
d_call: NA
v_call: TRBV12-3/TRBV12-4
clone_size: NA
cdr3_aa: CASAGVGNTIYF
cdr3_nt: TGTGCCAGCGCGGGGGTGGGAAACACCATATATTTT

j_call: TRBJ1-1
d_call: NA
v_call: TRBV28
clone_size: NA
cdr3_aa: CASTRGGSPEAFF
cdr3_nt: TGTGCCAGCACCCGAGGAGGGTCTCCTGAAGCTTTCTTT

j_call: TRBJ2-1
d_call: NA
v_call: TRBV11-2
clone_size: NA
cdr3_aa: CASSHQGGGPLEQFF
cdr3_nt: TGTGCCAGCAGCCACCAAGGGGGGGGGCCTCTTGAGCAGTTCTTC

j_call: TRBJ1-2
d_call: NA
v_call: TRBV9
clone_size: once
cdr3_aa: CASSVPDYGYTF
cdr3_nt: TGTGCCAGCAGCGTACCGGACTATGGCTACACCTTC

j_call: TRBJ2-3
d_call: TRBD1
v_call: TRBV5-1
clone_size: NA
cdr3_aa: CASSPRDRGSTDTQYF
cdr3_nt: TGCGCCAGCAGCCCGAGGGACAGGGGTAGCACAGATACGCAGTATTTT

j_call: TRBJ2-7
d_call: NA
v_call: TRBV7-2
clone_size: NA
cdr3_aa: CASSLGQAAFYEQYF
cdr3_nt: TGTGCCAGCAGCTTAGGACAGGCCGCTTTTTACGAGCAGTACTTC

j_call: TRBJ2-2
d_call: NA
v_call: TRBV4-1
clone_size: NA
cdr3_aa: CASSQPYRGSNTGELFF
cdr3_nt: TGCGCCAGCAGCCAACCCTATAGAGGGTCAAACACCGGGGAGCTGTTTTTT

j_call: TRBJ1-2
d_call: NA
v_call: TRBV12-3/TRBV12-4
clone_size: NA
cdr3_aa: CASSWGPGYGYTF
cdr3_nt: TGTGCCAGCAGTTGGGGGCCGGGCTATGGCTACACCTTC

j_call: TRBJ1-1
d_call: NA
v_call: TRBV5-1
clone_size: NA
cdr3_aa: CASSRQGGNTEAFF
cdr3_nt: TGCGCCAGCAGCCGCCAGGGCGGGAACACTGAAGCTTTCTTT

j_call: TRBJ2-2
d_call: NA
v_call: TRBV12-3/TRBV12-4
clone_size: NA
cdr3_aa: CASSPLNTGELFF
cdr3_nt: TGTGCCAGCAGTCCCTTGAACACCGGGGAGCTGTTTTTT

j_call: TRBJ1-5
d_call: NA
v_call: TRBV6-5
clone_size: NA
cdr3_aa: CASSYQAGVQPQHF
cdr3_nt: TGTGCCAGCAGTTATCAGGCAGGGGTTCAGCCCCAGCATTTT

j_call: TRBJ1-5
d_call: NA
v_call: TRBV5-6
clone_size: NA
cdr3_aa: CASTSRENNQPQHF
cdr3_nt: TGTGCCAGCACCTCTCGGGAGAACAATCAGCCCCAGCATTTT

j_call: TRBJ1-1
d_call: NA
v_call: TRBV12-3/TRBV12-4
clone_size: NA
cdr3_aa: CASSATENTEAFF
cdr3_nt: TGTGCCAGCAGTGCGACAGAGAACACTGAAGCTTTCTTT

j_call: TRBJ1-4
d_call: TRBD1
v_call: TRBV9
clone_size: NA
cdr3_aa: CASSAQDRGPPGGEKLFF
cdr3_nt: TGTGCCAGCAGCGCCCAGGACAGGGGGCCTCCCGGGGGTGAAAAACTGTTTTTT

j_call: TRBJ1-1
d_call: TRBD1
v_call: TRBV19
clone_size: NA
cdr3_aa: CASSTGQGVLEAFF
cdr3_nt: TGTGCCAGTAGTACGGGACAGGGGGTCCTGGAAGCTTTCTTT

j_call: TRBJ2-7
d_call: NA
v_call: TRBV7-9
clone_size: once
cdr3_aa: CASSLGASVSSYEQYF
cdr3_nt: TGTGCCAGCAGCTTAGGGGCGTCTGTCTCGTCCTACGAGCAGTACTTC

j_call: TRBJ2-5
d_call: TRBD1
v_call: TRBV5-1
clone_size: NA
cdr3_aa: CASSRNGQAEETQYF
cdr3_nt: TGCGCCAGCAGCAGAAACGGACAGGCCGAAGAGACCCAGTACTTC

j_call: TRBJ1-1
d_call: NA
v_call: TRBV10-3
clone_size: NA
cdr3_aa: CAISDKQGYTEAFF
cdr3_nt: TGTGCCATCAGTGACAAGCAGGGTTACACTGAAGCTTTCTTT

j_call: TRBJ1-6
d_call: TRBD1
v_call: TRBV7-2
clone_size: NA
cdr3_aa: CASRPPGQNNSPLHF
cdr3_nt: TGTGCCAGCAGGCCTCCGGGACAGAATAATTCACCCCTCCACTTT

j_call: TRBJ1-2
d_call: TRBD1
v_call: TRBV18
clone_size: NA
cdr3_aa: CASSPSTGQDYGYTF
cdr3_nt: TGTGCCAGCTCACCCTCGACCGGACAGGACTATGGCTACACCTTC

j_call: TRBJ2-7
d_call: TRBD2
v_call: TRBV2
clone_size: NA
cdr3_aa: CATTGTSSYEQYF
cdr3_nt: TGTGCCACCACCGGGACTAGCTCCTACGAGCAGTACTTC

j_call: TRBJ2-5
d_call: NA
v_call: TRBV6-5
clone_size: NA
cdr3_aa: CASSYSRGLQETQYF
cdr3_nt: TGTGCCAGCAGTTACTCGAGAGGACTCCAAGAGACCCAGTACTTC

j_call: TRBJ1-2
d_call: TRBD1
v_call: TRBV19
clone_size: NA
cdr3_aa: CASTDRSYGYTF
cdr3_nt: TGTGCCAGCACGGACAGGTCCTATGGCTACACCTTC

j_call: TRBJ2-3
d_call: TRBD2
v_call: TRBV3-1/TRBV3-2
clone_size: NA
cdr3_aa: CASSQDWSSGGKYTQYF
cdr3_nt: TGTGCCAGCAGCCAAGATTGGAGTAGCGGGGGGAAATATACGCAGTATTTT

j_call: TRBJ2-1
d_call: TRBD2
v_call: TRBV24-1
clone_size: NA
cdr3_aa: CATSDASGGLLGEQFF
cdr3_nt: TGTGCCACCAGTGATGCTAGCGGGGGGCTCTTAGGTGAGCAGTTCTTC

j_call: TRBJ2-5
d_call: TRBD2
v_call: TRBV19
clone_size: NA
cdr3_aa: CASSILFGGKDETQYF
cdr3_nt: TGTGCCAGTAGTATTTTGTTCGGGGGGAAAGACGAGACCCAGTACTTC

j_call: TRBJ2-2
d_call: TRBD2
v_call: TRBV6-5
clone_size: NA
cdr3_aa: CASTPSGGAAGELFF
cdr3_nt: TGTGCCAGCACCCCTAGCGGGGGGGCCGCCGGGGAGCTGTTTTTT

j_call: TRBJ2-5
d_call: TRBD1
v_call: TRBV5-1
clone_size: NA
cdr3_aa: CASSAGQGVETQYF
cdr3_nt: TGCGCCAGCAGCGCCGGACAGGGTGTAGAGACCCAGTACTTC

j_call: TRBJ2-6
d_call: TRBD1
v_call: TRBV24-1
clone_size: NA
cdr3_aa: CATSDFRTGCSGANVLTF
cdr3_nt: TGTGCCACCAGTGATTTCCGGACAGGGTGCTCTGGGGCCAACGTCCTGACTTTC

j_call: TRBJ1-4
d_call: TRBD1
v_call: TRBV5-5
clone_size: NA
cdr3_aa: CASSLDRGGEKLFF
cdr3_nt: TGTGCCAGCAGCCTGGACAGGGGAGGTGAAAAACTGTTTTTT